A selection of T cell receptor beta chains follows, all from one sample in a study of identical twins. From the 5' RACE reads, TCRdb called clonotypes with MiXCR, one entry per CDR3 protein. This table has around 570,000 distinct CDR3 sequences, over 8.5% appearing once. These data are also associated with another study on yellow fever vaccine responses in identical twins.

Sequencing was done on a sample of PBMCs. These TCRs come from a woman younger than 30 in good health. Both conserved end residues are part of each CDR3. A D gene is named only where the DNA matches it firmly. Clone size, where shown, is once, few, many, or a class for clones that have expanded.

d_gene	v_gene	j_gene	abundance	CDR3aa	CDR3nt
.	TRBV21-1	TRBJ2-4	few	CASSKRIGRVAKNIQYF	TGTGCCAGCAGCAAGAGGATTGGACGGGTAGCCAAAAACATTCAGTACTTC
TRBD2	TRBV3-1	TRBJ2-3	.	CASSQDLAGGSSTDTQYF	TGTGCCAGCAGCCAAGATTTAGCGGGGGGTTCTAGCACAGATACGCAGTATTTT
TRBD2	TRBV29-1	TRBJ2-1	many	CSVEGMTSGATYNEQFF	TGCAGCGTTGAAGGGATGACTAGCGGAGCCACCTACAATGAGCAGTTCTTC
TRBD2	TRBV6-1	TRBJ2-1	.	CASRGTGLAAYNEQFF	TGTGCCAGCAGAGGGACGGGACTAGCGGCCTACAATGAGCAGTTCTTC
.	TRBV28	TRBJ2-2	few	CASSLGVRAGTGELFF	TGTGCCAGCAGTTTAGGTGTGCGTGCGGGAACCGGGGAGCTGTTTTTT
.	TRBV25-1	TRBJ1-2	few	CASNGPYYGYTF	TGTGCCAGCAACGGGCCCTATTATGGCTACACCTTC
TRBD2	TRBV9	TRBJ2-4	.	CASSSSGGSKNIQYF	TGTGCCAGCAGCTCTAGCGGGGGCTCCAAAAACATTCAGTACTTC
TRBD1	TRBV4-1	TRBJ2-7	many	CASSQTHRGSYEQYF	TGCGCCAGCAGCCAGACCCACAGGGGATCCTACGAGCAGTACTTC
.	TRBV10-3	TRBJ2-3	few	CAISEPLGSTQYF	TGTGCCATCAGTGAGCCGTTAGGGTCTACGCAGTATTTT
TRBD2	TRBV12-3/TRBV12-4	TRBJ2-3	.	CASSFRGGPTDTQYF	TGTGCCAGCAGTTTTCGCGGGGGACCGACAGATACGCAGTATTTT
.	TRBV5-1	TRBJ2-7	many	CASSSESYEQYF	TGCGCCAGCAGCTCGGAGTCCTACGAGCAGTACTTC
.	TRBV7-2	TRBJ2-7	.	CASSLAAGWQYF	TGTGCCAGCAGCTTAGCGGCGGGGTGGCAGTACTTC
TRBD1	TRBV7-3	TRBJ2-3	many	CASSRSGTGTDTQYF	TGTGCCAGCAGCAGATCCGGGACAGGCACAGATACGCAGTATTTT
TRBD1	TRBV25-1	TRBJ2-1	.	CASSDPGQGAWDEQFF	TGTGCCAGCAGTGACCCGGGACAGGGGGCGTGGGATGAGCAGTTCTTC
.	TRBV27	TRBJ2-1	few	CASSPLRVGVTRRGDEQFF	TGTGCCAGCAGTCCCCTTAGGGTGGGGGTGACGAGACGAGGCGATGAGCAGTTCTTC
.	TRBV12-3/TRBV12-4	TRBJ2-2	.	CASSPPSQYTGELFF	TGTGCCAGCAGTCCTCCTTCACAGTACACCGGGGAGCTGTTTTTT
.	TRBV6-2/TRBV6-3	TRBJ2-7	few	CASKLRSSYEQYF	TGTGCCAGCAAGTTGCGGAGCTCCTACGAGCAGTACTTC
TRBD2	TRBV9	TRBJ2-1	few	CASSDPFSAGGSYNEQFF	TGTGCCAGCAGCGACCCATTCTCAGCGGGGGGGTCCTACAATGAGCAGTTCTTC
.	TRBV12-3/TRBV12-4	TRBJ2-1	many	CASSLAGLQDNEQFF	TGTGCCAGCAGTTTAGCGGGACTCCAGGATAATGAGCAGTTCTTC
TRBD1	TRBV7-9	TRBJ2-5	.	CASSLGQGGEETQYF	TGTGCCAGCAGCTTGGGACAGGGAGGCGAAGAGACCCAGTACTTC
TRBD2	TRBV7-3	TRBJ2-1	few	CASSLRRGSGGIQGMDEQFF	TGTGCCAGCAGCTTACGGAGGGGTAGCGGGGGCATCCAGGGGATGGATGAGCAGTTCTTC
TRBD1	TRBV12-3/TRBV12-4	TRBJ1-2	few	CASSGTGVAGGYTF	TGTGCCAGCAGCGGCACAGGGGTGGCTGGAGGCTACACCTTC
.	TRBV7-9	TRBJ2-7	few	CASSSPQGSYEQYF	TGTGCCAGCAGCTCTCCGCAGGGGTCCTACGAGCAGTACTTC
TRBD1	TRBV12-3/TRBV12-4	TRBJ2-1	many	CASSLAVGQGAYNEQFF	TGTGCCAGCAGTTTAGCCGTGGGACAGGGGGCGTACAATGAGCAGTTCTTC
TRBD2	TRBV20-1	TRBJ2-1	.	CSALPTSGRGDEQFF	TGCAGTGCTCTCCCGACTAGCGGGAGAGGGGATGAGCAGTTCTTC
TRBD1	TRBV4-2	TRBJ1-4	few	CASSPDRVEEKLFF	TGTGCCAGCAGCCCGGACAGGGTAGAAGAAAAACTGTTTTTT
.	TRBV29-1	TRBJ2-1	few	CSVEGRNEQFF	TGCAGCGTTGAAGGCCGGAATGAGCAGTTCTTC
TRBD2	TRBV2	TRBJ2-3	.	CASTELAGEADTQYF	TGTGCCAGTACAGAACTAGCGGGGGAGGCGGATACGCAGTATTTT
.	TRBV25-1	TRBJ2-6	.	CASSDWTGANVLTF	TGTGCCAGCAGTGACTGGACAGGGGCCAACGTCCTGACTTTC
TRBD2	TRBV4-1	TRBJ2-1	.	CASSQDDKVLSGRNHSYNEQFF	TGCGCCAGCAGCCAAGATGATAAAGTCTTGAGCGGGAGAAATCACTCCTACAATGAGCAGTTCTTC
.	TRBV7-9	TRBJ2-2	many	CASSPVNTGELFF	TGTGCCAGCAGCCCAGTGAACACCGGGGAGCTGTTTTTT
.	TRBV29-1	TRBJ1-2	.	CSVPTESYGYTF	TGCAGCGTCCCGACAGAATCTTATGGCTACACCTTC
TRBD1	TRBV15	TRBJ2-7	many	CATSSPDRGRGYEQYF	TGTGCCACCAGCTCGCCTGACAGGGGGCGAGGATACGAGCAGTACTTC
.	TRBV3-1	TRBJ2-2	.	CASSQRGGPTGELFF	TGTGCCAGCAGCCAACGAGGAGGGCCAACCGGGGAGCTGTTTTTT
.	TRBV7-2	TRBJ1-5	few	CASSLGPEQPQHF	TGTGCCAGCAGCTTAGGTCCGGAGCAGCCCCAGCATTTT
.	TRBV3-1	TRBJ2-5	many	CASSLSGTEETQYF	TGTGCCAGCAGCCTAAGCGGGACAGAAGAGACCCAGTACTTC
.	TRBV5-1	TRBJ2-7	.	CASSLLRLQGLWYEQYF	TGCGCCAGCAGCTTGTTGCGTCTTCAAGGGTTGTGGTACGAGCAGTACTTC
.	TRBV2	TRBJ2-3	.	CARDNRDSSTDTQYF	TGTGCCAGAGATAACAGGGATTCTAGCACAGATACGCAGTATTTT
.	TRBV10-1	TRBJ2-7	many	CASSPRREGSYEQYF	TGCGCCAGCAGTCCCCGACGGGAAGGCTCCTACGAGCAGTACTTC
.	TRBV7-9	TRBJ2-7	few	CASSSDRVTYEQYF	TGTGCCAGCAGTTCGGACAGAGTAACTTACGAGCAGTACTTC
.	TRBV7-8	TRBJ1-1	few	CASSIVAGPVNTEAFF	TGTGCCAGCAGCATTGTCGCAGGCCCCGTGAACACTGAAGCTTTCTTT
TRBD1	TRBV7-2	TRBJ1-1	once	CASSLQGDRDTEAFF	TGTGCCAGCAGCTTACAGGGGGATCGGGACACTGAAGCTTTCTTT
TRBD2	TRBV4-2	TRBJ2-7	few	CASSQGTQTSRSYEQYF	TGTGCCAGCAGCCAAGGGACTCAGACTAGCAGGTCCTACGAGCAGTACTTC